This passage covers 20 T cell receptor beta chains from one sample sequenced in a study of T cells in localized non-small cell lung cancer. The protocol was immunoSEQ multiplex PCR, while the TCRdb copy is restricted to in-frame clones and leaves out a portion. The sample records 45,000 to 70,000 clones, roughly 90% being singletons. Sequencing used peripheral blood, obtained before any cancer treatment. All receptors derive from a woman aged 40 to 75 with stage I lung adenocarcinoma.

This clone was seen a single time. The V and J genes are TRBV29-1 and TRBJ2-5; TRBD1 matches 9 bases. The CDR3 is made up of 15 amino acids. With V trimmed by 6 bases and J by 2 bases, 10 bases remained unmatched. CDR1 SQVTM and CDR2 ANQGSEA come from the germline V gene. The DNA of the CDR3 is TGCAGCGTGGACGGGACAGGGTGGGGTCAAGAGACCCAGTACTTC. Protein sequence: CSVDGTGWGQETQYF.

The chain employs TRBV7-2 and TRBJ1-5; D unclear. The ends were cut back, 1 base at V and 1 base at J, with 14 bases in the middle. CDR1 and CDR2 (germline): SGHTA, FQGNSA. The CDR3 runs to 17 residues. The CDR3 nucleotides are TGTGCCAGCAGCTTAGACGACTGGGGTTTCAGCAATCAGCCCCAGCATTTT. As protein: CASSLDDWGFSNQPQHF.

The chain couples TRBV15 to TRBJ2-3; D is perhaps TRBD2 (6 bases). The V end lost 3 bases, the J end lost 4 bases, and 17 bases lay between the germline ends. CDR1 LNHNV and CDR2 YYDKDF come from the germline V gene (reference sequence). The CDR3 spans 16 residues. This CDR3 is CATSRGGIGKADTQYF. The CDR3, as DNA: TGTGCCACCAGCAGGGGGGGTATAGGGAAGGCAGATACGCAGTATTTT.

The V gene is TRBV30, the J gene TRBJ2-6; the D is unclear. CDR1 and CDR2 from the germline V gene are GTSNPN and SVGIG (reference sequence). V gave up 7 bases and J gave up 0 bases, with 13 bases separating them. The length of the CDR3 is 15 residues. Written as DNA, the CDR3 is TGTGCCTCGAGCGCAGATTCCTCTGGGGCCAACGTCCTGACTTTC. It encodes CASSADSSGANVLTF. Complete variable domain (other parts from reference TRBV30 and TRBJ2-6): SQTIHQWPATLVQPVGSPLSLECTVEGTSNPNLYWYRQAAGRGLQLLFYSVGIGQISSEVPQNLSASRPQDRQFILSSKKLLLSDSGFYLCASSADSSGANVLTFGAGSRLTVL.

The genes are TRBV5-1 and TRBJ2-7; TRBD1 matches 8 bases. After removal of 2 bases from V and 9 bases from J, the junction contained 7 bases not matched to a gene. This CDR3 has 13 residues. CDR1 and CDR2 from the germline V gene are SGHRS and YFSETQ. CDR3 DNA sequence: TGCGCCAGCAGCTTTGGACAGGGCCAGGGGCAGTACTTC. Encoded protein: CASSFGQGQGQYF.

The chain has TRBV27 and TRBJ1-2, with 8 bases lining up with TRBD1. This CDR3 is 13 amino acids long. The junction had 5 bases not matched to a gene; V was cut back by 6 bases and J by 5 bases. CDR1 is MNHEY, CDR2 SMNVEV, per germline (reference sequence). The CDR3 protein is CASSPDRVYGYTF. Here the CDR3 DNA reads TGTGCCAGCAGCCCGGACAGGGTATATGGCTACACCTTC.

The rearrangement joins TRBV15 to TRBJ2-5, with D perhaps matching TRBD1 or TRBD2 (7 bases each). V lost 1 base, J lost 5 bases, and 14 bases lay in between. The CDR3 spans 15 residues. CDR1 and CDR2 from the germline V gene are LNHNV and YYDKDF (reference sequence). CDR3 sequence: CATSRGQGGTETQYF. In DNA form, the CDR3 reads TGTGCCACCAGCAGAGGACAGGGAGGGACGGAGACCCAGTACTTC.

This chain connects TRBV18 to TRBJ2-1; D is unresolved. V lost 3 bases to trimming and J lost 7 bases, with 7 bases between them. Germline V CDR1 and CDR2: KGHSH, LQKENI. CDR3 length: 12 amino acids. This CDR3 is CASSPPGNEQFF. CDR3 DNA sequence: TGTGCCAGCTCACCCCCCGGGAATGAGCAGTTCTTC.

Points on this clone: Germline is not matched at one junction end, which may reflect a read error. V is TRBV25-1 and J is TRBJ1-6; 9 nucleotides match TRBD1. CDR1 is MGHDK and CDR2 is SYGVNS in the germline V gene. The CDR3 is made up of 15 amino acids. The CDR3 DNA sequence: TGTGCCAACAGTTACGGGACAGGGTATAATTCACCCCTCCACTTT. Residues: CANSYGTGYNSPLHF.

The rearrangement uses TRBV13 and TRBJ1-3; D perhaps matches TRBD1 (6 bases). Between the trimmed V and J ends, which lost 5 bases and 0 bases, there was a span of 8 bases. In germline, CDR1 is PRHDT, CDR2 FYEKMQ (reference sequence). The CDR3 contains 14 residues. The CDR3 loop is CASSGRGSGNTIYF. In nucleotides, the CDR3 is TGTGCCAGCAGCGGCAGGGGCTCTGGAAACACCATATATTTT.

In this sample, this clone turned up once. The CDR3 DNA follows: TGCAGCGTTGATCAGGGTGGCAGGTTTGAAGCTTTCTTT. As protein: CSVDQGGRFEAFF. The chain couples TRBV29-1 to TRBJ1-1; TRBD1 is a possible D gene (5 bases). Germline CDR1 reads SQVTM; CDR2 reads ANQGSEA. V lost 3 bases to trimming and J lost 7 bases, with 15 bases between them. This CDR3 spans 13 amino acids.

J is TRBJ2-7 and V is TRBV30; possibly TRBD2 for D (6 bases). Germline V CDR1 and CDR2: GTSNPN, SVGIG (reference sequence). The length of the CDR3 is 13 residues. V was clipped by 4 bases and J by 2 bases, with 12 bases between them. CDR3 DNA sequence: TGTGCCTGGAACCCCGGGGGACCCTACGAGCAGTACTTC. This encodes CAWNPGGPYEQYF. Variable domain in full (rest from reference TRBV30 and TRBJ2-7): SQTIHQWPATLVQPVGSPLSLECTVEGTSNPNLYWYRQAAGRGLQLLFYSVGIGQISSEVPQNLSASRPQDRQFILSSKKLLLSDSGFYLCAWNPGGPYEQYFGPGTRLTVT.

This chain joins TRBV6-6 and TRBJ1-5; 12 bases match TRBD1. Looked up from germline, CDR1 is MNHNY and CDR2 is SVGAGI (reference sequence). J was trimmed by 2 bases and V by 5 bases; bases with no gene match: 4. The CDR3 extends over 16 amino acids. This chain's CDR3 is CASSTGQGAGNQPQHF. The CDR3 DNA follows: TGTGCCAGCAGTACGGGACAGGGGGCTGGCAATCAGCCCCAGCATTTT.

The chain couples TRBV5-1 to TRBJ2-1, with D perhaps TRBD1 or TRBD2 (5 bases each). This CDR3 has 15 residues. Germline values: CDR1 SGHRS, CDR2 YFSETQ. Trimming removed 4 bases from V and 5 bases from J, with 16 bases in between. The chain's CDR3 is CASSEGPKLNNEQFF. CDR3 sequence (DNA): TGCGCCAGCAGCGAGGGACCAAAGCTAAACAATGAGCAGTTCTTC.

Only a few counts were recorded for this clone. J is TRBJ1-3 and V is TRBV27, with 7 nucleotides matching TRBD1. The CDR3 consists of 15 residues. Germline values: CDR1 MNHEY, CDR2 SMNVEV (reference sequence). The J segment lost 0 bases and the V segment lost 5 bases, leaving 4 bases of the junction unmatched. The CDR3: CASSPQGLSGNTIYF. CDR3 sequence (DNA): TGTGCCAGCAGTCCACAGGGGCTCTCTGGAAACACCATATATTTT.

Turning to this clone: At the DNA level, this CDR3 is encoded by other sequences in the same sample as well. V and J are TRBV5-1 and TRBJ2-2; D is uncertain. Deletions cut 0 bases from V and 0 bases from J, with 6 bases between. The length of the CDR3 is 15 residues. Germline loops: CDR1 SGHRS, CDR2 YFSETQ. Here the CDR3 DNA reads TGCGCCAGCAGCTTGGATAGTTCGAACACCGGGGAGCTGTTTTTT. This codes for CASSLDSSNTGELFF. Looking up the rest from reference TRBV5-1 and TRBJ2-2 gives the full variable domain: KAGVTQTPRYLIKTRGQQVTLSCSPISGHRSVSWYQQTPGQGLQFLFEYFSETQRNKGNFPGRFSGRQFSNSRSEMNVSTLELGDSALYLCASSLDSSNTGELFFGEGSRLTVL.

In nucleotides, the CDR3 is TGTGCCAGCAGCTTAGAGGGACGAGGGGAAGCTTTCTTT. Protein product: CASSLEGRGEAFF. The chain carries TRBV11-2 and TRBJ1-1; a weak D match, TRBD1 (5 bases). Trimming left V 0 bases short and J 8 bases short, with 10 bases between. This CDR3 region has 13 residues. The V gene's germline CDR1 is SGHAT and CDR2 FQNNGV.

V gene TRBV6-6 combines with J gene TRBJ2-3; D is ambiguous. Germline V gene sequence: CDR1 MNHNY, CDR2 SVGAGI (reference sequence). CDR3 length: 12 residues. The V and J ends lost 5 bases and 3 bases respectively, with 6 bases between them. CDR3 sequence: CASSTGTDTQYF. The CDR3, as DNA: TGTGCCAGCAGTACCGGGACAGATACGCAGTATTTT.

This clone was counted once. In DNA form, the CDR3 reads TGTGCCAGCAGCTTGGCAGCGGATAACTATGGCTACACCTTC. Its protein is CASSLAADNYGYTF. The chain recombines TRBV5-6 with TRBJ1-2, with no clear D. This CDR3 comprises 14 residues. V dropped 0 bases and J dropped 1 base, with 7 bases sitting between them. Germline V gene sequence: CDR1 SGHDT, CDR2 YYEEEE.

This clone was observed a handful of times. The chain recombines TRBV6-5 with TRBJ1-4; possibly TRBD1 for D (5 bases). The V gene's germline CDR1 is MNHEY and CDR2 SVGAGI. There are 13 residues in the CDR3. V lost 2 bases and J lost 6, with 7 bases in between. CDR3 amino acids: CASSYGTDEKLFF. The CDR3 nucleotides read TGTGCCAGCAGTTACGGGACGGATGAAAAACTGTTTTTT.